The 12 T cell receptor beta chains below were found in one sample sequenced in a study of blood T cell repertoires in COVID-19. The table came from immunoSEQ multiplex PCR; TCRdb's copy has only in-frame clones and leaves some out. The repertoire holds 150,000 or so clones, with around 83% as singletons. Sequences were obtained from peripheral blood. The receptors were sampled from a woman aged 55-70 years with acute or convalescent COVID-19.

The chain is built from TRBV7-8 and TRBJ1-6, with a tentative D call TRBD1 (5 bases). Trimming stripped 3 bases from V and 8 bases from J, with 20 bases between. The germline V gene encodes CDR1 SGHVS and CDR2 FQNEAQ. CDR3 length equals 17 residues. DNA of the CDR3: TGTGCCAGCAGCTTGGCCAGGGCGCCGGCAATTGATTCACCCCTCCACTTT. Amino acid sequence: CASSLARAPAIDSPLHF. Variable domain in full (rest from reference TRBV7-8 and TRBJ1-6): GAGVSQSPRYKVAKRGQDVALRCDPISGHVSLFWYQQALGQGPEFLTYFQNEAQLDKSGLPSDRFFAERPEGSVSTLKIQRTQQEDSAVYLCASSLARAPAIDSPLHFGNGTRLTVT.

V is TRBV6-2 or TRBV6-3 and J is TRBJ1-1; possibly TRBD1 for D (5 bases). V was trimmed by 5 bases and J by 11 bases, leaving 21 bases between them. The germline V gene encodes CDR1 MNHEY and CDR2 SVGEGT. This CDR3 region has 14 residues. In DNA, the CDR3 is TGTGCCAGCAGTCTCCCCTCGACAGTGGCGAGTGCTTTCTTT. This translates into CASSLPSTVASAFF.

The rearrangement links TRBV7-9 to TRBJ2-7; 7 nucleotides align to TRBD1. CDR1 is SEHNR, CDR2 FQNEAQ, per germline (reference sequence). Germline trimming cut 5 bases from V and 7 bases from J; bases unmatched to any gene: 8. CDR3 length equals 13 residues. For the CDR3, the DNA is TGTGCCAGCAGCCCAGGGGGAGCCGATGAGCAGTACTTC. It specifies CASSPGGADEQYF.

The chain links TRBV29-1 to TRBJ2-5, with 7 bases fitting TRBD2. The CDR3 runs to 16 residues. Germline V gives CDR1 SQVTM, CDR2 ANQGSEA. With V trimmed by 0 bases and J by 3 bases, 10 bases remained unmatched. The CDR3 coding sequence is TGCAGCGTTGAAGATCCCCCTAGCGGTTGGAAAGAGACCCAGTACTTC. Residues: CSVEDPPSGWKETQYF.

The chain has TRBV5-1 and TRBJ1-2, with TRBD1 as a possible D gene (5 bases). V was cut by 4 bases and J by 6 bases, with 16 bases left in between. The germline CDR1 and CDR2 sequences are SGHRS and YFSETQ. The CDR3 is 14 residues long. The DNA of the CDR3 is TGCGCCAGCAGCCGAACCGGGCTAGGGGATGGCTACACCTTC. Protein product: CASSRTGLGDGYTF.

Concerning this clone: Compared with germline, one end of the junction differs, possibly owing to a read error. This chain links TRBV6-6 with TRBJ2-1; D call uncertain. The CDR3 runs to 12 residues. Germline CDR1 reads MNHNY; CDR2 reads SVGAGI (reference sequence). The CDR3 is CASSYSNNEQFF. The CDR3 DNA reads TGTGCCAGCAGTTACTCCAACAATGAGCAGTTCTTC.

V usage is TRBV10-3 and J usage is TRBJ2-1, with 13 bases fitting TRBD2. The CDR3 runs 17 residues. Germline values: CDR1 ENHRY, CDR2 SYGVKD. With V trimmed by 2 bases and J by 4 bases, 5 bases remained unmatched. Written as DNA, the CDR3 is TGTGCCATCAGTGAGCCCCGGACTAGCGGGGGTTACAATGAGCAGTTCTTC. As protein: CAISEPRTSGGYNEQFF.

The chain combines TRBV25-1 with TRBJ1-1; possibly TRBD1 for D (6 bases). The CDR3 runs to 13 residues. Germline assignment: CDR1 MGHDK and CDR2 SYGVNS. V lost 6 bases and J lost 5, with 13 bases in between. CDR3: CASRPFRGTEAFF. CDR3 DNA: TGTGCCAGCAGGCCGTTCAGGGGAACTGAAGCTTTCTTT. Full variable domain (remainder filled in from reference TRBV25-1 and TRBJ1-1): EADIYQTPRYLVIGTGKKITLECSQTMGHDKMYWYQQDPGMELHLIHYSYGVNSTEKGDLSSESTVSRIRTEHFPLTLESARPSHTSQYLCASRPFRGTEAFFGQGTRLTVV.

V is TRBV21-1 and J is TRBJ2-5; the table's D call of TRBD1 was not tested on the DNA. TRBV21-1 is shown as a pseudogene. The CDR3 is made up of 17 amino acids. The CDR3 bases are TGTGCCAGCAGCAAAGAGGGGGACAGGTCGGTGCAAGAGACCCAGTACTTC. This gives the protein CASSKEGDRSVQETQYF.

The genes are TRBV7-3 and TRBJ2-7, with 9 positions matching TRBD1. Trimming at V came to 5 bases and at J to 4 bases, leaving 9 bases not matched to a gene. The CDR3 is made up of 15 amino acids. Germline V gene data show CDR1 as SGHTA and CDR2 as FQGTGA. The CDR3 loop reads CASSPDRGILYEQYF. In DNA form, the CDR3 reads TGTGCCAGCAGCCCCGACAGGGGGATTCTTTACGAGCAGTACTTC.

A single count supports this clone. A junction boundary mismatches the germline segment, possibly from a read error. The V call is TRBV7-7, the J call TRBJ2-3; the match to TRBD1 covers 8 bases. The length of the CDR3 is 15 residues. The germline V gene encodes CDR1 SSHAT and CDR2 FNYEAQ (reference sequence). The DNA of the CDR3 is TGTGCTAGCAGCTTAGGGACAGGTCGCACAGATACGCAGTATTTT. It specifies CASSLGTGRTDTQYF.

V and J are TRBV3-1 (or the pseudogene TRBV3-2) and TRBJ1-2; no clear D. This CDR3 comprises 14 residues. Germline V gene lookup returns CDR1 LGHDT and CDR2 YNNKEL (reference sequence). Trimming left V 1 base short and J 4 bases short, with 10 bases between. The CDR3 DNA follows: TGTGCCAGCAGCCAAGGTCCCAGTCTCTATGGCTACACCTTC. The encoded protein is CASSQGPSLYGYTF.